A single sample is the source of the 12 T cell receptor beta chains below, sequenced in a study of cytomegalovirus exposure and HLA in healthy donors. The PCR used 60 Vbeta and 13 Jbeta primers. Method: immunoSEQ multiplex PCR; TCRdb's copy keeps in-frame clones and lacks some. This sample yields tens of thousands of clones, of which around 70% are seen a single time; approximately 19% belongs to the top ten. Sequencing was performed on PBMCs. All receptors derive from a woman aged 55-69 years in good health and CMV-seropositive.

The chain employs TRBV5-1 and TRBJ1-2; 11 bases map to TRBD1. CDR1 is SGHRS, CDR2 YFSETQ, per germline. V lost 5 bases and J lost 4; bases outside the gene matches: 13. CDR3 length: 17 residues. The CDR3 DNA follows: TGCGCCAGCAGTTCCGGGACAGGGGGGCCGGCGGGCTATGGCTACACCTTC. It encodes CASSSGTGGPAGYGYTF.

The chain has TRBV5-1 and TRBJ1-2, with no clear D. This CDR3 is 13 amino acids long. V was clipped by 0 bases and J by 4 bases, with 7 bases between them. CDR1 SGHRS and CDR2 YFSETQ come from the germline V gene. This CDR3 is CASSLAAGYGYTF. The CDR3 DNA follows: TGCGCCAGCAGCTTGGCTGCAGGCTATGGCTACACCTTC.

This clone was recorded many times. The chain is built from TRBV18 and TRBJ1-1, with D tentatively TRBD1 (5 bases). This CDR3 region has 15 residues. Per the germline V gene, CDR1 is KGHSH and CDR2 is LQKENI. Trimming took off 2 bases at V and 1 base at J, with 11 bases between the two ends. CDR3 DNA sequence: TGTGCCAGCTCACCATTCGGGGACTCGAACACTGAAGCTTTCTTT. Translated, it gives CASSPFGDSNTEAFF.

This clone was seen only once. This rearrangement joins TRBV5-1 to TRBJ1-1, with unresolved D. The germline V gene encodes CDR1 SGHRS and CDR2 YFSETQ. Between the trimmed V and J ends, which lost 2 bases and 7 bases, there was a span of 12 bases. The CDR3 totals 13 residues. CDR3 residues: CASSFEIRGEAFF. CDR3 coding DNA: TGCGCCAGCAGCTTTGAGATTCGCGGTGAAGCTTTCTTT.

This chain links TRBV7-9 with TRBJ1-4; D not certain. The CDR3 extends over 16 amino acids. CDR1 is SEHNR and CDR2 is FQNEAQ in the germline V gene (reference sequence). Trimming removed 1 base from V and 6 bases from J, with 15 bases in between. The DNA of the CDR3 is TGTGCCAGCAGCTTAGTTTTCCCGGGAGGCGATGAAAAACTGTTTTTT. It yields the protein CASSLVFPGGDEKLFF.

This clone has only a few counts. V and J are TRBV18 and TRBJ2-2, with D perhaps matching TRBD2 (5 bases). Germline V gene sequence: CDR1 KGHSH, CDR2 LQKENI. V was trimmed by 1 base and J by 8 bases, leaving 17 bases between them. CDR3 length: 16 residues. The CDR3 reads CASSPRGLDGSGELFF. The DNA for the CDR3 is TGTGCCAGCTCACCACGAGGGCTAGACGGTTCAGGGGAGCTGTTTTTT.

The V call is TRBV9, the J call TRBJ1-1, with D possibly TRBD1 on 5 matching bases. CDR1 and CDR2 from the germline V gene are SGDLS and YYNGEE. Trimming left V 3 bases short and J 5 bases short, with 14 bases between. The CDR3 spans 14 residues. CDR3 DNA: TGTGCCAGCAGCGCTGGATGGGGGGTGACTGAAGCTTTCTTT. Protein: CASSAGWGVTEAFF.

The CDR3 sequence: CASSLGGTGLRGYTF. The CDR3 bases are TGTGCCAGCAGCTTAGGTGGGACGGGACTTCGAGGCTACACCTTC. The genes are TRBV7-9 and TRBJ1-2; tentative D call: TRBD1 (5 bases). This CDR3 comprises 15 residues. V shed 1 base and J shed 8 bases, with 17 bases lying between them. Germline V CDR1 and CDR2: SEHNR, FQNEAQ (reference sequence).

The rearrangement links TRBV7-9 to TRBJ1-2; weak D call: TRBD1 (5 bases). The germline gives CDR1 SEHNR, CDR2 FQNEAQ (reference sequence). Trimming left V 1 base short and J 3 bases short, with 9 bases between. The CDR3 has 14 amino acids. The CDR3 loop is CASSLVGGHYGYTF. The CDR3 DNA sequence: TGTGCCAGCAGCTTAGTCGGGGGACACTATGGCTACACCTTC.

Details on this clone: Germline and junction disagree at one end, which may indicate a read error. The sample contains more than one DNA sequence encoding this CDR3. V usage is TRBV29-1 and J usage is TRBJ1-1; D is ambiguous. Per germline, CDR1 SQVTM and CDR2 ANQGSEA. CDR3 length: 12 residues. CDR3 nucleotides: TGCAGCGCAGTTCGGGGAGGCACTGAAGCCTTCTTT. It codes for CSAVRGGTEAFF.

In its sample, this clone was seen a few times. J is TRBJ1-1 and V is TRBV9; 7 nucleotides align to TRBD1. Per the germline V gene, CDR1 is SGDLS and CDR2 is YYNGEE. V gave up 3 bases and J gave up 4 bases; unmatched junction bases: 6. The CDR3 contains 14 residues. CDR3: CASSEETGVTEAFF. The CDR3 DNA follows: TGTGCCAGCAGCGAAGAAACAGGGGTCACTGAAGCTTTCTTT.

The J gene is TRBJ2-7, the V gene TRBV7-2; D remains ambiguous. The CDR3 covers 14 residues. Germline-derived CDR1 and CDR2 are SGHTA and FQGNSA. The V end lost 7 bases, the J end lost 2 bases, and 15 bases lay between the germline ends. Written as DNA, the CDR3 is TGTGCCAGCAATCCGGGTCGAAGTCCCTACGAGCAGTACTTC. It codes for CASNPGRSPYEQYF.